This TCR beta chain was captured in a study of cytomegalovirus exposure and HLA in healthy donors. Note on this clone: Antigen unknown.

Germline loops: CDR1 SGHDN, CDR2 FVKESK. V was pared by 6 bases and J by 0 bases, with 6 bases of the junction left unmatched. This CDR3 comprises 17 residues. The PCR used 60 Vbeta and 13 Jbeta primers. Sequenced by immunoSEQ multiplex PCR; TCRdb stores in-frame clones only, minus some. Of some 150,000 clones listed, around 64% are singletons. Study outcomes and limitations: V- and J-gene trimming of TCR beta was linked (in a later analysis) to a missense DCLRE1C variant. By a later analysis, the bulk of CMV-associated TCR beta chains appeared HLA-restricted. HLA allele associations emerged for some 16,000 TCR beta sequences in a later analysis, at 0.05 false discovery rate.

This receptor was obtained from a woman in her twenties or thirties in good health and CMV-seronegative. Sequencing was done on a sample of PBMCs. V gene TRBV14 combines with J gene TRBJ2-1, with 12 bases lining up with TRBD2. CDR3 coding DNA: TGTGCCAGCAGTAGACTAGCGGGGGAAAGCTCCTACAATGAGCAGTTCTTC. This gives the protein CASSRLAGESSYNEQFF.